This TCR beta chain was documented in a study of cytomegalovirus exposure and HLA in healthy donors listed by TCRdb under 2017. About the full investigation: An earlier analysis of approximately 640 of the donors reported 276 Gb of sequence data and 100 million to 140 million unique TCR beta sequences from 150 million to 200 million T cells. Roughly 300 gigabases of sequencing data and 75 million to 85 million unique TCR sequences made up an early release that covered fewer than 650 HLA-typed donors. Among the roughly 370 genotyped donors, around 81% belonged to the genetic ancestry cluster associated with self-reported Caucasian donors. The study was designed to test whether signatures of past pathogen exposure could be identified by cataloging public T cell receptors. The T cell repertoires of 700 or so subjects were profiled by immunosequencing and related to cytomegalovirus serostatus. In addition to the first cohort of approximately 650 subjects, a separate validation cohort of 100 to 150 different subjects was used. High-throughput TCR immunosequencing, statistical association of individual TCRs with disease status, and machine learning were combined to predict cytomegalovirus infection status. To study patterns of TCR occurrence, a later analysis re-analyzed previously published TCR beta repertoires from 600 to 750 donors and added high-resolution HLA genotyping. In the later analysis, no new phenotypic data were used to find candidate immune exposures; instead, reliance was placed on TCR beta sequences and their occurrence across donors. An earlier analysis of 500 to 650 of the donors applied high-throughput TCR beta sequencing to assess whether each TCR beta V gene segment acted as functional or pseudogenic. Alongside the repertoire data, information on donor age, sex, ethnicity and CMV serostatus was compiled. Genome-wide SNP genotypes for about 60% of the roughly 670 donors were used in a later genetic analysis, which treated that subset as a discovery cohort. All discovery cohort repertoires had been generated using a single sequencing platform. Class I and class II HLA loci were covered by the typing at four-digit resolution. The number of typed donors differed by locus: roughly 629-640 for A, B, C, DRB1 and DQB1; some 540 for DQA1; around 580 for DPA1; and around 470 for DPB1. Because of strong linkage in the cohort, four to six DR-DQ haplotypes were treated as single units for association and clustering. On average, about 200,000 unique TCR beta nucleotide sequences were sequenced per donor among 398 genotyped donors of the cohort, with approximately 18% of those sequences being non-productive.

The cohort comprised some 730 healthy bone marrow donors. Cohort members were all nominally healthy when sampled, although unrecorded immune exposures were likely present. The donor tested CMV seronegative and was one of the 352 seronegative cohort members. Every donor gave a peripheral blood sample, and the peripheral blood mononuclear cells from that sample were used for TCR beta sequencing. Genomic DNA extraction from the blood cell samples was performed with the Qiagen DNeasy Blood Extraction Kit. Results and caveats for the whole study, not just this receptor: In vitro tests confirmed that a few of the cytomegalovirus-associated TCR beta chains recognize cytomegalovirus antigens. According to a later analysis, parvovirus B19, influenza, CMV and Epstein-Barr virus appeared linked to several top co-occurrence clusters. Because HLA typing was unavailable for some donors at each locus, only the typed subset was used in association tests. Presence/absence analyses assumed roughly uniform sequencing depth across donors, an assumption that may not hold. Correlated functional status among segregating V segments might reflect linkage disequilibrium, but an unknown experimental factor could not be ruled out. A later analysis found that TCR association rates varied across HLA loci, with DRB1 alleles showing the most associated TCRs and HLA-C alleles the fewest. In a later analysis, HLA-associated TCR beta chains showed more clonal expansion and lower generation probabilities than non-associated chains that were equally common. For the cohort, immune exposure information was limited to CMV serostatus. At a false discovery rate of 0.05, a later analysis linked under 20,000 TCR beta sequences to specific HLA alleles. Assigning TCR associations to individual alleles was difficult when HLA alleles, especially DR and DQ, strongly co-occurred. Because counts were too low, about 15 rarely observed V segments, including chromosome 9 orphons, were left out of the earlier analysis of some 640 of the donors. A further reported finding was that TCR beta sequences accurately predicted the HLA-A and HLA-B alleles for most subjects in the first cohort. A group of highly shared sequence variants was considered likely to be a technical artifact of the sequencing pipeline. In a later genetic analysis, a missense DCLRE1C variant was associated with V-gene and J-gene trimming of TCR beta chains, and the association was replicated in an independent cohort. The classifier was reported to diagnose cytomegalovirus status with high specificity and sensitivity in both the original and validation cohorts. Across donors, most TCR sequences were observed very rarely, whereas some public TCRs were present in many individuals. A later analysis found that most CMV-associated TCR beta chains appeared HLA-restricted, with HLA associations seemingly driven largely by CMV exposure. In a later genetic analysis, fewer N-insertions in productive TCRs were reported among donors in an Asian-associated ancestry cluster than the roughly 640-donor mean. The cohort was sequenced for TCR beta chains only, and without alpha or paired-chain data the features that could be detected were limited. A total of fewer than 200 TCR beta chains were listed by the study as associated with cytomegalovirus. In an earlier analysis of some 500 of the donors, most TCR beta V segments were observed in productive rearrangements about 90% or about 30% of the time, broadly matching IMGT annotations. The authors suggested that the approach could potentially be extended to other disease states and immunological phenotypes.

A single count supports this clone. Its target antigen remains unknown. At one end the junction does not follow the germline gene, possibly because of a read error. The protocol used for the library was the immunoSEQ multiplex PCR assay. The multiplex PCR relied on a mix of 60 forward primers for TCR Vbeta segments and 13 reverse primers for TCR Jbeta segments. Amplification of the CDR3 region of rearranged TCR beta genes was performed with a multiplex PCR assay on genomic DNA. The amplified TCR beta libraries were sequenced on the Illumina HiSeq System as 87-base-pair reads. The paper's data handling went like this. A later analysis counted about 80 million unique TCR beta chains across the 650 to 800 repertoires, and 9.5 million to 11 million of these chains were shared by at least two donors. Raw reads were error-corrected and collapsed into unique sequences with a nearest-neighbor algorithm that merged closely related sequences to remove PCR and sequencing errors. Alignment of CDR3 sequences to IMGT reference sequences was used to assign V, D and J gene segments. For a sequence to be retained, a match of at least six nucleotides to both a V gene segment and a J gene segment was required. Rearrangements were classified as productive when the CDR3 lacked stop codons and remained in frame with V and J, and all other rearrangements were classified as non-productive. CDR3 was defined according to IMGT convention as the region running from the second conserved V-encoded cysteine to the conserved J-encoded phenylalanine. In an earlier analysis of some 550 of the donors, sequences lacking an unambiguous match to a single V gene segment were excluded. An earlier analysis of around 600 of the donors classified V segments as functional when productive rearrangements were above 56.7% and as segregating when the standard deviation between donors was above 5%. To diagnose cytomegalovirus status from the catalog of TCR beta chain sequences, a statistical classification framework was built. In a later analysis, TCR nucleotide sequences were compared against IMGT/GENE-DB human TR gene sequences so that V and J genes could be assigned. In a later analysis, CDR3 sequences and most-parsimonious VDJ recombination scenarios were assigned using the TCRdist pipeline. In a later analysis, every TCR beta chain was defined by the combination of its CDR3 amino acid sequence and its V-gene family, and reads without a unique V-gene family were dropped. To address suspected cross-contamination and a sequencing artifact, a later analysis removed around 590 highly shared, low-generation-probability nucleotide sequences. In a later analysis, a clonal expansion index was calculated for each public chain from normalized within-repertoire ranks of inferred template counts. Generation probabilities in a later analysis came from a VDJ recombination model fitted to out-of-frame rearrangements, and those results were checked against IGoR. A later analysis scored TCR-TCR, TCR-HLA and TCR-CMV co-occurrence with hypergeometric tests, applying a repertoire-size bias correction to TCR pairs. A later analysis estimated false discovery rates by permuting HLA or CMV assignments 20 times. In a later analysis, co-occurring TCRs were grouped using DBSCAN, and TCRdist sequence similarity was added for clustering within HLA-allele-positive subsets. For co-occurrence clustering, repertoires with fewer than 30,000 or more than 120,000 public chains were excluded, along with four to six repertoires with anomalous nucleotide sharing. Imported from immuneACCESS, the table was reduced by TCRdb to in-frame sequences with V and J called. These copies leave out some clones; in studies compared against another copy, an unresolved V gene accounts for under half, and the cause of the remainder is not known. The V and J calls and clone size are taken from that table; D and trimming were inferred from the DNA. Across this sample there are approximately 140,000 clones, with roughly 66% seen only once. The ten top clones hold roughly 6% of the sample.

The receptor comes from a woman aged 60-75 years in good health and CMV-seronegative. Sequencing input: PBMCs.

In nucleotide form, the sequence is TGTGCCAGTAGTATAGTAGGGACAGACTTGATTTTT. Its protein reads: CASSIVGTDLIF. The sequence links TRBV19 to TRBJ1-4; TRBD1 aligns with 7 central bases. The germline V gene encodes CDR1 LNHDA and CDR2 SQIVND (reference sequence). There are 12 amino acids in the CDR3, from cysteine to phenylalanine inclusive. CDR3 DNA only is kept here, 36 bases in frame from base 1.